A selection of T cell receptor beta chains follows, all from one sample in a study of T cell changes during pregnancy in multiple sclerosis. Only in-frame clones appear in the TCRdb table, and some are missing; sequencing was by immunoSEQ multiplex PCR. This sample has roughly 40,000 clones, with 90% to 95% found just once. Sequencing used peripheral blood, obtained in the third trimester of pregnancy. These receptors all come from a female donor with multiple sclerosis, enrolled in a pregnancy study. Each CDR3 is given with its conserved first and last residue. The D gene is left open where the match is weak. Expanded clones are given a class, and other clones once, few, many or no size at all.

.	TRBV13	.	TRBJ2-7	CASSLEGQGGYEQYF	TGTGCCAGCAGCTTAGAGGGTCAGGGAGGTTACGAGCAGTACTTC
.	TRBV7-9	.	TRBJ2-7	CASSYGGYEQYF	TGTGCCAGCAGCTACGGCGGATACGAGCAGTACTTC
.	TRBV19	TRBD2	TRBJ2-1	CASSIPSGLGSYNEQFF	TGTGCCAGTAGTATTCCGTCGGGACTAGGCTCCTACAATGAGCAGTTCTTC
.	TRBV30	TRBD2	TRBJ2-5	CAYTWAAGGPSETQYF	TGTGCCTATACCTGGGCTGCGGGGGGGCCCTCAGAGACCCAGTACTTC
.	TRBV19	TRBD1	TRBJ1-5	CASSIEFSGTGGRRNQPQHF	TGTGCCAGTAGTATAGAATTCTCCGGGACAGGGGGAAGAAGGAATCAGCCCCAGCATTTT
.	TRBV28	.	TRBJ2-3	CASSTSRPTGIGTDTQYF	TGTGCCAGCAGTACGTCCCGCCCCACAGGGATCGGCACAGATACGCAGTATTTT
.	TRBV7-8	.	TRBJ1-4	CASSLSGRGEEKLFF	TGTGCCAGCAGCCTGTCGGGACGGGGGGAGGAAAAACTGTTTTTT
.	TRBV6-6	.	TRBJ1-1	CASRLGVNTEAFF	TGTGCCAGCAGACTCGGAGTGAACACTGAAGCTTTCTTT
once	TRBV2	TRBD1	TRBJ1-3	CASSAQGAPGNTIYF	TGTGCCAGCAGCGCCCAGGGGGCGCCCGGAAACACCATATATTTT
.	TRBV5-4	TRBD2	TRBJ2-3	CASSPRLAGGTDTQYF	TGTGCCAGCAGCCCCAGACTAGCGGGGGGCACAGATACGCAGTATTTT
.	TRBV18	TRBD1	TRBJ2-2	CASSNQGAGELFF	TGTGCCAGCTCGAACCAGGGGGCCGGGGAGCTGTTTTTT
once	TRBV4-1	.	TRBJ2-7	CASSPHDRNRNEQYF	TGCGCCAGCAGCCCTCATGACAGGAATCGAAACGAGCAGTACTTC
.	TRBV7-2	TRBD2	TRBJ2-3	CASSLVGSSGGLDTQYF	TGTGCCAGCAGCTTAGTTGGGTCTAGCGGGGGGTTAGATACGCAGTATTTT
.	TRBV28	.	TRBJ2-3	CASSLPGGTEGTDTQYF	TGTGCCAGCAGCCTCCCCGGGGGAACCGAAGGCACAGATACGCAGTATTTT
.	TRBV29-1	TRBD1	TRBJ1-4	CSVPRDREGEKLFF	TGCAGCGTTCCCCGGGACAGGGAGGGTGAAAAACTGTTTTTT
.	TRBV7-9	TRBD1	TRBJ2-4	CASSSGQGKAVRINIQYF	TGTGCCAGCAGCTCGGGACAGGGGAAGGCGGTCCGTATAAACATTCAGTACTTC
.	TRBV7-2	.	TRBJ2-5	CASSLGGGGGETQYF	TGTGCCAGCAGCTTAGGCGGAGGGGGGGGAGAGACCCAGTACTTC
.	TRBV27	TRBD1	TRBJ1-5	CASSSQGATSNQPQHF	TGTGCCAGCAGTTCCCAGGGGGCTACCTCTAATCAGCCCCAGCATTTT
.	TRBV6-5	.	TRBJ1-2	CASSYSTANYGYTF	TGTGCCAGCAGTTACTCGACAGCAAACTATGGCTACACCTTC
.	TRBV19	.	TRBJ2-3	CASSIDGQWRDTQYF	TGTGCCAGTAGTATAGACGGACAGTGGCGGGATACGCAGTATTTT
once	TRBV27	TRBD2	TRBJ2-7	CASSSGTSGTYEQYF	TGTGCCAGCAGTTCCGGGACTAGCGGAACCTACGAGCAGTACTTC
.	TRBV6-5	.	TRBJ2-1	CASRGLDNEQFF	TGTGCCAGCAGAGGCCTAGACAATGAGCAGTTCTTC
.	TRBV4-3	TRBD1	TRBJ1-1	CASSQDYGRDRSMNTEAFF	TGCGCCAGCAGCCAAGATTACGGGAGGGACAGATCCATGAACACTGAAGCTTTCTTT
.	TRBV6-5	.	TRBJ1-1	CASRAWGGGRTEAFF	TGTGCCAGCAGGGCATGGGGGGGCGGGCGGACTGAAGCTTTCTTT
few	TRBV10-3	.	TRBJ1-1	CAISQGTLNTEAFF	TGTGCCATCAGTCAGGGGACCTTGAACACTGAAGCTTTCTTT
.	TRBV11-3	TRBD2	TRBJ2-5	CASSPGTSGEETQYF	TGTGCCAGCAGCCCCGGGACTAGCGGGGAAGAGACCCAGTACTTC
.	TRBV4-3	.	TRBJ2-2	CASSQDLNTGELFF	TGCGCCAGCAGCCAAGATCTGAACACCGGGGAGCTGTTTTTT